These 20 T cell receptor beta chains were sequenced from one sample in a study of PD-L1 blockade in urothelial cancer. Documented time point: peripheral blood 6 weeks after treatment start. The assay was immunoSEQ multiplex PCR, and TCRdb's table has in-frame clones only and misses some. In the table there are under 35,000 clones, roughly nine tenths of which are singletons. Sequencing was performed on PBMCs, taken around atezolizumab (anti-PD-L1) treatment. The receptors were sampled from a man older than 75 with urothelial cancer.

J is TRBJ1-2 and V is TRBV19; tentative D call: TRBD1 (5 bases). The germline V gene has CDR1 LNHDA and CDR2 SQIVND (reference sequence). The CDR3 is 13 residues long. V lost 6 bases and J 3 bases, leaving 11 bases between the germline ends. This chain's CDR3 is CASSYRGDYGYTF. CDR3 coding DNA: TGTGCCAGTAGCTACCGGGGGGACTATGGCTACACCTTC.

The genes are TRBV7-8 and TRBJ2-7; D ambiguous. The ends were cut back, 1 base at V and 7 bases at J, with 14 bases in the middle. Germline assignment: CDR1 SGHVS and CDR2 FQNEAQ. The CDR3 runs to 14 residues. The CDR3 DNA reads as TGTGCCAGCAGCTTAGAAGGCGTGGCTAGGGAGCAGTACTTC. Translating it yields CASSLEGVAREQYF.

The chain carries TRBV19 and TRBJ2-7; D is possibly TRBD1 (6 bases). Germline CDR1 and CDR2: LNHDA and SQIVND (reference sequence). Trimming cost V 6 bases and J 3 bases, with 12 bases left between them. CDR3 length equals 13 residues. The CDR3 DNA reads as TGTGCCAGTAGGGACAGTGACCGCTACGAGCAGTACTTC. Protein sequence: CASRDSDRYEQYF.

The chain uses TRBV19 and TRBJ1-2, with 8 positions matching TRBD1. Unmatched junction bases numbered 15, after V lost 0 bases and J lost 3 bases. Germline loops: CDR1 LNHDA, CDR2 SQIVND (reference sequence). This CDR3 is 19 amino acids long. CDR3 bases: TGTGCCAGTAGTATAGATCGCTGGCAGGGGGCCCCCTTCGACTATGGCTACACCTTC. As protein: CASSIDRWQGAPFDYGYTF.

The chain employs TRBV7-2 and TRBJ2-7, with D hard to call. Germline lookup yields CDR1 SGHTA and CDR2 FQGNSA. Between the trimmed V and J ends, which lost 0 bases and 7 bases, there was a span of 13 bases. The CDR3 is 14 amino acids. The CDR3 sequence: CASSLALRGGEQYF. Here the CDR3 DNA reads TGTGCCAGCAGCTTAGCGCTAAGAGGTGGGGAGCAGTACTTC.

This clone was counted once. V gene TRBV19 combines with J gene TRBJ2-7; maybe TRBD1 (5 bases). The CDR3 is made up of 15 amino acids. Trimming took 5 bases from V and 0 from J, leaving 14 bases between them. CDR1 is LNHDA and CDR2 is SQIVND in the germline V gene (reference sequence). CDR3 sequence (DNA): TGTGCCAGTAGTTGGGGCGCAGGCAGCTCCTACGAGCAGTACTTC. Amino acids: CASSWGAGSSYEQYF. Supplemented by reference TRBV19 and TRBJ2-7, the full variable domain reads DGGITQSPKYLFRKEGQNVTLSCEQNLNHDAMYWYRQDPGQGLRLIYYSQIVNDFQKGDIAEGYSVSREKKESFPLTVTSAQKNPTAFYLCASSWGAGSSYEQYFGPGTRLTVT.

The chain combines TRBV2 with TRBJ2-3; 10 nucleotides agree with TRBD1. The CDR3 has 15 residues. From germline, CDR1 is SNHLY and CDR2 FYNNEI. V shed 6 bases, J shed 8 bases, and the junction held 11 bases outside the gene matches. CDR3 sequence (DNA): TGTGCCAGCAGGGACAGGGGGTTTTTCAACGTTACGCAGTATTTT. It yields the protein CASRDRGFFNVTQYF.

This clone came up a few times. V gene TRBV14 combines with J gene TRBJ1-5, with 7 bases identical to TRBD1. Germline V gives CDR1 SGHDN, CDR2 FVKESK. The J segment lost 15 bases and the V segment lost 3 bases, leaving 17 bases of the junction unmatched. The CDR3 covers 15 residues. This chain's CDR3 is CASSQPNRDSEPMHF. The CDR3, as DNA: TGTGCCAGCAGCCAGCCGAACCGGGACAGTGAGCCCATGCATTTT.

The chain couples TRBV18 to TRBJ1-1, with 10 bases identical to TRBD1. J lost 2 bases, V lost 3 bases, and 3 bases had no gene match. The CDR3 covers 15 residues. From germline, CDR1 is KGHSH and CDR2 LQKENI. The CDR3 here is CASSPLTGGNTEAFF. CDR3 in DNA: TGTGCCAGCTCACCGTTGACAGGGGGCAACACTGAAGCTTTCTTT.

The chain has TRBV5-1 and TRBJ1-1; D ambiguous. Trimming stripped 0 bases from V and 2 bases from J, with 8 bases between. This CDR3 contains 14 residues. Germline CDR1 SGHRS, CDR2 YFSETQ. CDR3: CASSLGTANTEAFF. In DNA form, the CDR3 reads TGCGCCAGCAGCTTGGGAACAGCTAACACTGAAGCTTTCTTT.

The chain recombines TRBV19 with TRBJ2-7; TRBD1 matches at 8 bases. There are 14 residues in the CDR3. Looked up from germline, CDR1 is LNHDA and CDR2 is SQIVND (reference sequence). V lost 6 bases to trimming and J lost 0 bases; unmatched junction nucleotides: 4. CDR3 protein: CASSRQGTSYEQYF. The CDR3 DNA sequence: TGTGCCAGTAGCCGACAGGGGACCTCCTACGAGCAGTACTTC.

The chain carries TRBV29-1 and TRBJ2-5, with D maybe TRBD1 (5 bases). This CDR3 region has 14 residues. Trimming took off 5 bases at V and 3 bases at J, with 16 bases between the two ends. CDR1 SQVTM and CDR2 ANQGSEA come from the germline V gene. CDR3 amino acids: CSVLRTWGKETQYF. DNA for the CDR3: TGCAGCGTTCTAAGGACATGGGGAAAAGAGACCCAGTACTTC.

The sample holds one count of this clone. The chain has TRBV7-9 and TRBJ1-2, with 10 nucleotides matching TRBD1. This CDR3 has 12 residues. Germline lookup yields CDR1 SEHNR and CDR2 FQNEAQ (reference sequence). V lost 5 bases to trimming and J lost 8 bases; unmatched junction nucleotides: 2. As DNA, the CDR3 is TGTGCCAGCAGCGGACAGGGGGTCGGCTACACCTTC. Its protein product is CASSGQGVGYTF.

V usage is TRBV4-3 and J usage is TRBJ1-5, with 9 bases lining up with TRBD1. After removal of 1 base from V and 6 bases from J, the junction contained 4 bases not matched to a gene. CDR1 and CDR2 (germline): LGHNA, YSLEER. This CDR3 is built from 15 residues. CDR3 DNA sequence: TGCGCCAGCAGCCAAGCCCTGACAGGGGGTCAGCCCCAGCATTTT. Translating gives CASSQALTGGQPQHF.

This chain joins TRBV7-2 and TRBJ2-7, with D hard to call. Trimming took 1 base from V and 3 from J, leaving 13 bases between them. In germline, CDR1 is SGHTA, CDR2 FQGNSA. The CDR3 runs 15 residues. This CDR3 is CASSLENPPRYEQYF. The CDR3 DNA follows: TGTGCCAGCAGCTTAGAAAATCCTCCCCGCTACGAGCAGTACTTC.

This clone was found once. The chain carries TRBV6-1 and TRBJ2-3; D is unresolved. V lost 11 bases, J lost 3 bases, and 9 bases lay in between. Germline loops: CDR1 MNHNS, CDR2 SASEGT. The CDR3 contains 11 residues. The CDR3 sequence is CAVRLTDTQYF. The CDR3 nucleotides read TGTGCCGTCCGACTGACAGATACGCAGTATTTT.

The chain couples TRBV12-5 to TRBJ1-3; TRBD1 aligns across 9 bases. This CDR3 comprises 21 residues. The V gene's germline CDR1 is LGHNT and CDR2 FRNRAP. V was clipped by 2 bases and J by 0 bases; unmatched bases: 17. The chain's CDR3 is CASGLPIRDRDSGGSGNTIYF. In DNA, the CDR3 is TGTGCTAGTGGTTTGCCGATCCGGGACAGGGACTCGGGGGGCTCTGGAAACACCATATATTTT.

The chain combines TRBV21-1 with TRBJ2-2; the D call of TRBD2 is as the table states it, not checked on the DNA. TRBV21-1 is a pseudogene segment. This CDR3 has 16 residues. The CDR3 nucleotides are TGTGCCAGCAGCCAAACTAGCGGGAGACTTGGCGGGGAGCTGTTTTTT. Its translation is CASSQTSGRLGGELFF.

This clone showed up just once. This chain links TRBV18 with TRBJ2-3; TRBD2 is a possible D gene (5 bases). Germline V lookup: CDR1 KGHSH, CDR2 LQKENI. V was clipped by 1 base and J by 0 bases, with 17 bases between them. The CDR3 has 18 residues. CDR3 nucleotides: TGTGCCAGCTCACCACGGTATCGGACGGGGTCGAGCACAGATACGCAGTATTTT. It encodes CASSPRYRTGSSTDTQYF.

The V gene is TRBV5-1, the J gene TRBJ2-1; TRBD1 is a possible D gene (5 bases). V dropped 5 bases and J dropped 5 bases, with 20 bases sitting between them. CDR3 length equals 16 residues. The germline CDR1 and CDR2 sequences are SGHRS and YFSETQ. The CDR3 nucleotides read TGCGCCAGCAGTTTTGACCTGGTCCAGGACAACAATGAGCAGTTCTTC. Its translation: CASSFDLVQDNNEQFF.